This is a list of T cell receptor beta chains from one sample in a study of spatial heterogeneity in lung cancer. TCRdb called the 5' RACE reads again in MiXCR, with one record for every CDR3 protein. The sample contains 10,000 or so distinct CDR3 sequences, roughly 5.5% of which appear only once. This specimen consisted of PBMCs, obtained at surgery. The receptor source for this set is a male donor with early-stage non-small cell lung cancer. CDR3s include the opening cysteine and the closing phenylalanine or tryptophan. Fields, in order: D gene, V gene, clone size, J gene, CDR3 protein, CDR3 DNA. A D gene is named only where the DNA matches it firmly. Not every row has a clone size; where given, it reads once, few, many or a size class.

d_call: NA
v_call: TRBV29-1
clone_size: few
j_call: TRBJ2-5
cdr3_aa: CSVRTEQETQYF
cdr3_nt: TGCAGCGTACGGACAGAGCAAGAGACCCAGTACTTC

d_call: TRBD1
v_call: TRBV6-5
clone_size: many
j_call: TRBJ1-1
cdr3_aa: CASSYSGQGLEAFF
cdr3_nt: TGTGCCAGCAGTTACTCCGGACAGGGTTTGGAAGCTTTCTTT

d_call: NA
v_call: TRBV7-9
clone_size: many
j_call: TRBJ2-7
cdr3_aa: CASSLAGNYEQYF
cdr3_nt: TGTGCCAGCAGCTTAGCGGGAAACTACGAGCAGTACTTC

d_call: NA
v_call: TRBV20-1
clone_size: NA
j_call: TRBJ1-5
cdr3_aa: CSARDYRAGNQPQHF
cdr3_nt: TGCAGTGCTAGAGATTACAGGGCGGGCAATCAGCCCCAGCATTTT

d_call: NA
v_call: TRBV29-1
clone_size: medium-sized
j_call: TRBJ1-3
cdr3_aa: CSVFGALESSGNTIYF
cdr3_nt: TGCAGCGTTTTCGGGGCCTTGGAATCCTCTGGAAACACCATATATTTT

d_call: NA
v_call: TRBV7-2
clone_size: many
j_call: TRBJ1-3
cdr3_aa: CASSTRRGGQFGNTIYF
cdr3_nt: TGTGCCAGCAGCACGCGCCGAGGGGGGCAGTTTGGAAACACCATATATTTT

d_call: NA
v_call: TRBV6-4
clone_size: many
j_call: TRBJ2-3
cdr3_aa: CASSDSGVDTQYF
cdr3_nt: TGTGCCAGCAGTGACTCTGGCGTAGATACGCAGTATTTT

d_call: NA
v_call: TRBV7-2
clone_size: many
j_call: TRBJ1-5
cdr3_aa: CASSLDRLDQPQHF
cdr3_nt: TGTGCCAGCAGCCTAGACAGGTTGGATCAGCCCCAGCATTTT

d_call: NA
v_call: TRBV6-2/TRBV6-3
clone_size: many
j_call: TRBJ2-5
cdr3_aa: CASSYSFQETQYF
cdr3_nt: TGTGCCAGCAGTTACTCCTTTCAAGAGACCCAGTACTTC

d_call: NA
v_call: TRBV7-9
clone_size: medium-sized
j_call: TRBJ2-1
cdr3_aa: CASSQQMNGEQFF
cdr3_nt: TGTGCCAGCAGCCAGCAAATGAACGGTGAGCAGTTCTTC

d_call: NA
v_call: TRBV2
clone_size: medium-sized
j_call: TRBJ2-3
cdr3_aa: CASRGVLAGTDTQYF
cdr3_nt: TGTGCCAGCAGAGGGGTCCTAGCTGGCACAGATACGCAGTATTTT

d_call: TRBD2
v_call: TRBV7-2
clone_size: many
j_call: TRBJ2-1
cdr3_aa: CASSLLTSGSDEQFF
cdr3_nt: TGTGCCAGCAGCTTATTGACTAGCGGGAGCGATGAGCAGTTCTTC

d_call: NA
v_call: TRBV2
clone_size: few
j_call: TRBJ2-3
cdr3_aa: CASSVTGDTQYF
cdr3_nt: TGTGCCAGCAGTGTGACCGGTGATACGCAGTATTTT

d_call: TRBD1
v_call: TRBV3-1
clone_size: NA
j_call: TRBJ2-5
cdr3_aa: CASSHPKGAGETQYF
cdr3_nt: TGTGCCAGCAGCCACCCTAAGGGGGCCGGAGAGACCCAGTACTTC

d_call: NA
v_call: TRBV6-1
clone_size: few
j_call: TRBJ2-2
cdr3_aa: CASSERQGNTGELFF
cdr3_nt: TGTGCCAGCAGTGAAAGGCAGGGAAACACCGGGGAGCTGTTTTTT

d_call: NA
v_call: TRBV7-9
clone_size: medium-sized
j_call: TRBJ2-3
cdr3_aa: CASRPGTGVEREKTDTQYF
cdr3_nt: TGTGCCAGCAGACCCGGGACAGGAGTTGAGCGGGAGAAAACAGATACGCAGTATTTT

d_call: NA
v_call: TRBV20-1
clone_size: medium-sized
j_call: TRBJ2-3
cdr3_aa: CSAEAGSTDTQYF
cdr3_nt: TGCAGTGCGGAAGCGGGCAGCACAGATACGCAGTATTTT

d_call: NA
v_call: TRBV4-3
clone_size: many
j_call: TRBJ2-2
cdr3_aa: CASSPGARSTGELFF
cdr3_nt: TGCGCCAGCAGCCCTGGGGCGCGTAGCACCGGGGAGCTGTTTTTT

d_call: TRBD1
v_call: TRBV15
clone_size: many
j_call: TRBJ1-3
cdr3_aa: CATSRVWQGARNTIYF
cdr3_nt: TGTGCCACCAGCAGAGTTTGGCAGGGGGCGAGAAACACCATATATTTT

d_call: NA
v_call: TRBV7-2
clone_size: many
j_call: TRBJ1-6
cdr3_aa: CASSPQVQNSPLHF
cdr3_nt: TGTGCCAGCAGCCCCCAAGTTCAGAATTCACCCCTCCACTTT

d_call: NA
v_call: TRBV20-1
clone_size: NA
j_call: TRBJ1-2
cdr3_aa: CSAHDLDYGYTF
cdr3_nt: TGCAGTGCCCACGACTTGGACTATGGCTACACCTTC

d_call: TRBD2
v_call: TRBV28
clone_size: few
j_call: TRBJ2-1
cdr3_aa: CASSSPSGFYNEQFF
cdr3_nt: TGTGCCAGCAGTTCCCCTAGCGGGTTCTACAATGAGCAGTTCTTC

d_call: NA
v_call: TRBV20-1
clone_size: many
j_call: TRBJ2-4
cdr3_aa: CSARDHRSGRVEIQYF
cdr3_nt: TGCAGTGCTAGAGATCATAGGTCCGGGCGGGTGGAGATTCAGTACTTC

d_call: TRBD1
v_call: TRBV29-1
clone_size: few
j_call: TRBJ1-1
cdr3_aa: CSSNGQGNTEAFF
cdr3_nt: TGCAGCTCAAACGGACAGGGAAACACTGAAGCTTTCTTT

d_call: NA
v_call: TRBV14
clone_size: few
j_call: TRBJ2-7
cdr3_aa: CASSQQSGAYEQYF
cdr3_nt: TGTGCCAGCAGCCAACAAAGCGGAGCCTACGAGCAGTACTTC

d_call: TRBD2
v_call: TRBV19
clone_size: medium-sized
j_call: TRBJ2-5
cdr3_aa: CASKGLGQETQYF
cdr3_nt: TGTGCCAGTAAGGGACTAGGACAAGAGACCCAGTACTTC

d_call: NA
v_call: TRBV20-1
clone_size: many
j_call: TRBJ1-1
cdr3_aa: CSAGKYGAEAFF
cdr3_nt: TGCAGTGCTGGAAAATACGGCGCTGAAGCTTTCTTT

d_call: NA
v_call: TRBV19
clone_size: medium-sized
j_call: TRBJ1-5
cdr3_aa: CASHVRPGQPQHF
cdr3_nt: TGTGCCAGCCATGTCAGGCCAGGACAGCCCCAGCATTTT

d_call: NA
v_call: TRBV25-1
clone_size: medium-sized
j_call: TRBJ2-5
cdr3_aa: CASSERGYQETQYF
cdr3_nt: TGTGCCAGCAGTGAAAGGGGGTACCAAGAGACCCAGTACTTC

d_call: NA
v_call: TRBV7-9
clone_size: many
j_call: TRBJ1-1
cdr3_aa: CASSFQGTTGTEAFF
cdr3_nt: TGTGCCAGCAGCTTTCAGGGGACCACGGGCACTGAAGCTTTCTTT

d_call: TRBD1
v_call: TRBV7-3
clone_size: NA
j_call: TRBJ2-5
cdr3_aa: CASSLTPGQGETQYF
cdr3_nt: TGTGCCAGCAGCTTAACGCCCGGACAGGGGGAGACCCAGTACTTC

d_call: TRBD2
v_call: TRBV5-1
clone_size: NA
j_call: TRBJ2-3
cdr3_aa: CASSLGTSGPTDTQYF
cdr3_nt: TGCGCCAGCAGCTTGGGGACTAGCGGGCCCACAGATACGCAGTATTTT

d_call: NA
v_call: TRBV7-2
clone_size: many
j_call: TRBJ1-6
cdr3_aa: CASSLVLRNSPLHF
cdr3_nt: TGTGCCAGCAGCTTAGTTCTGCGCAATTCACCCCTCCACTTT

d_call: TRBD2
v_call: TRBV7-9
clone_size: medium-sized
j_call: TRBJ2-1
cdr3_aa: CASTGERESSYNEQFF
cdr3_nt: TGTGCCAGCACCGGGGAGCGGGAGAGCTCCTACAATGAGCAGTTCTTC

d_call: TRBD1
v_call: TRBV30
clone_size: few
j_call: TRBJ1-2
cdr3_aa: CAWQGQGLYGYTF
cdr3_nt: TGTGCCTGGCAGGGACAGGGACTCTATGGCTACACCTTC

d_call: NA
v_call: TRBV11-3
clone_size: NA
j_call: TRBJ2-6
cdr3_aa: CASSLGDSGANVLTF
cdr3_nt: TGTGCCAGCAGCTTAGGAGATTCTGGGGCCAACGTCCTGACTTTC

d_call: TRBD1
v_call: TRBV5-1
clone_size: NA
j_call: TRBJ2-1
cdr3_aa: CASSFGQGTYNEQFF
cdr3_nt: TGCGCCAGCAGCTTTGGACAGGGGACTTACAATGAGCAGTTCTTC